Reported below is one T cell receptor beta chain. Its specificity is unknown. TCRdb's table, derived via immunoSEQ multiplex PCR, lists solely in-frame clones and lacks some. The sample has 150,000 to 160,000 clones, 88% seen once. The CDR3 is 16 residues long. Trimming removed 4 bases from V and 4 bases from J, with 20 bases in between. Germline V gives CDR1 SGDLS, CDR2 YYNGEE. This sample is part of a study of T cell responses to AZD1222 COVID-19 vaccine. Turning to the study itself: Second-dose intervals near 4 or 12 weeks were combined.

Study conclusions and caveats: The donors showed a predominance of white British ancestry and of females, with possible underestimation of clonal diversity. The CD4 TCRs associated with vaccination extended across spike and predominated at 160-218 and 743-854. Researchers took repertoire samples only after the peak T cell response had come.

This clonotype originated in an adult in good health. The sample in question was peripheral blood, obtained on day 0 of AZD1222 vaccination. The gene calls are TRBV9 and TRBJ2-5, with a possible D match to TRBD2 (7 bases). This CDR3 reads CASSPREVGAGETQYF. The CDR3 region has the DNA TGTGCCAGCAGCCCCCGGGAGGTGGGGGCTGGAGAGACCCAGTACTTC. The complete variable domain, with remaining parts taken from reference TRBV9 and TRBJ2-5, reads DSGVTQTPKHLITATGQRVTLRCSPRSGDLSVYWYQQSLDQGLQFLIQYYNGEERAKGNILERFSAQQFPDLHSELNLSSLELGDSALYFCASSPREVGAGETQYFGPGTRLLVL.